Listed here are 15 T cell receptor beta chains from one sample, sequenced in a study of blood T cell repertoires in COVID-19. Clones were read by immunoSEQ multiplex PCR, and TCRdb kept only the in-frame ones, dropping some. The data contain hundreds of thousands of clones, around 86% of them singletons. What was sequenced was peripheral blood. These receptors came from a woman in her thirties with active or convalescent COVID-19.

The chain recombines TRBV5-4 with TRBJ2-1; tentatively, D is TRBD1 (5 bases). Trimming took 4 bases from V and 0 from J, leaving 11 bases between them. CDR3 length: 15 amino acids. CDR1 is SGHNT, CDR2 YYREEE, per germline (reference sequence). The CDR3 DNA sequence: TGTGCCAGCAGCCTAGACAGCAGCTCCTACAATGAGCAGTTCTTC. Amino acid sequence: CASSLDSSSYNEQFF.

Here the CDR3 reads CASSQDPTGFYNSPLHF. The DNA of the CDR3 is TGTGCCAGCAGCCAAGATCCTACAGGATTTTATAATTCACCCCTCCACTTT. The J gene is TRBJ1-6, the V gene TRBV3-1 (or the pseudogene TRBV3-2); weak D call: TRBD1 (5 bases). This CDR3 is 17 amino acids long. The germline V gene has CDR1 LGHDT and CDR2 YNNKEL (reference sequence). V lost 0 bases and J 4 bases, leaving 13 bases between the germline ends.

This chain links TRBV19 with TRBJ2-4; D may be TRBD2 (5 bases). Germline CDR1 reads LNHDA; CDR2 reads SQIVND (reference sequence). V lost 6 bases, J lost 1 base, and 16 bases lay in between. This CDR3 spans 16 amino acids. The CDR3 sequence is CASSQGTGGAKNIQYF. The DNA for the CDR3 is TGTGCCAGTAGCCAAGGTACCGGCGGGGCCAAAAACATTCAGTACTTC.

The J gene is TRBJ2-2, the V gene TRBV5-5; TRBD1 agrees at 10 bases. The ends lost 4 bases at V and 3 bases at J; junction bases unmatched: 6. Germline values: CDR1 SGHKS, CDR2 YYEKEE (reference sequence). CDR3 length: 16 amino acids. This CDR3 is CASSHSGTGDTGELFF. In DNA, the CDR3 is TGTGCCAGCAGCCACTCCGGGACAGGGGACACCGGGGAGCTGTTTTTT. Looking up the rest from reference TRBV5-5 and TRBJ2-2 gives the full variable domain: DAGVTQSPTHLIKTRGQQVTLRCSPISGHKSVSWYQQVLGQGPQFIFQYYEKEERGRGNFPDRFSARQFPNYSSELNVNALLLGDSALYLCASSHSGTGDTGELFFGEGSRLTVL.

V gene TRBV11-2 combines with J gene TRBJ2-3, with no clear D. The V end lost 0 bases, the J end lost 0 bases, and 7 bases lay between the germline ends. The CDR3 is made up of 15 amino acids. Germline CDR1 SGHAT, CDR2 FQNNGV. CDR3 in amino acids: CASSLDAVSTDTQYF. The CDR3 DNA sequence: TGTGCCAGCAGCTTAGACGCAGTTAGCACAGATACGCAGTATTTT.

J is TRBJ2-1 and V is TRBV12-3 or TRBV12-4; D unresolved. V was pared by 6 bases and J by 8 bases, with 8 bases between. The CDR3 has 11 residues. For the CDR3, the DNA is TGTGCCAGCAGAAGCGTGGATGAGCAGTTCTTC. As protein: CASRSVDEQFF.

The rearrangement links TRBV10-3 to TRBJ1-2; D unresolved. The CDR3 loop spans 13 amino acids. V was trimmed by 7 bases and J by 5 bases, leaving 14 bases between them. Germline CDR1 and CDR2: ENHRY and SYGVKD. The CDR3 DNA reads TGTGCCATCACCCCCTCCCACGCGTATGGCTACACCTTC. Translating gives CAITPSHAYGYTF.

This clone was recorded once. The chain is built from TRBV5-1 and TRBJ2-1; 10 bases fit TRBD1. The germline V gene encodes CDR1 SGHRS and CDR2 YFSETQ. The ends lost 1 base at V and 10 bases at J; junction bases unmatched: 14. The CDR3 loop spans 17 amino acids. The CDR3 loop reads CASSLRGQGQGLGEQFF. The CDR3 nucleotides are TGCGCCAGCAGCTTGAGGGGTCAGGGACAGGGGTTAGGAGAGCAGTTCTTC.

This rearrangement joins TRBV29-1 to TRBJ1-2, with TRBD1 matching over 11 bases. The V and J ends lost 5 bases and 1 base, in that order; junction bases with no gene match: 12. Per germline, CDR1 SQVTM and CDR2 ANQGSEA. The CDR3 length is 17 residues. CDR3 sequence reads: CSVFSGTGGDYNYGYTF. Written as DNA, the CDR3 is TGCAGCGTTTTTTCCGGGACAGGGGGAGATTATAACTATGGCTACACCTTC.

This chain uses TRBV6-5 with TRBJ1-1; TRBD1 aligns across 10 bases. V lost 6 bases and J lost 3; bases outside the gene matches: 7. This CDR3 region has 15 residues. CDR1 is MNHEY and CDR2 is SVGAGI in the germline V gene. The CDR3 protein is CASRSGQGGHTEAFF. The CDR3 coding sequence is TGTGCCAGCAGATCCGGACAGGGGGGGCACACTGAAGCTTTCTTT.

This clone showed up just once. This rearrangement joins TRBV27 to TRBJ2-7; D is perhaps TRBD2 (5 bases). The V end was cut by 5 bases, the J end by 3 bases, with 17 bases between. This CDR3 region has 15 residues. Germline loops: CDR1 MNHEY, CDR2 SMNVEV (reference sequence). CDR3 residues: CASSPRDQLVYEQYF. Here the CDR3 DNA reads TGTGCCAGCAGTCCGAGGGATCAGCTGGTCTACGAGCAGTACTTC.

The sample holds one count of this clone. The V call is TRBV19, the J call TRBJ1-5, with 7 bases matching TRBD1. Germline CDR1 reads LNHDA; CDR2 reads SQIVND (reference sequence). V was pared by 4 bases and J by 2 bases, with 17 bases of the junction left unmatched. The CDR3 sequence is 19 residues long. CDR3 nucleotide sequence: TGTGCCAGTAGTACCGAGAGGGACAGCCTGGGCTTGGGCAATCAGCCCCAGCATTTT. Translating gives CASSTERDSLGLGNQPQHF.

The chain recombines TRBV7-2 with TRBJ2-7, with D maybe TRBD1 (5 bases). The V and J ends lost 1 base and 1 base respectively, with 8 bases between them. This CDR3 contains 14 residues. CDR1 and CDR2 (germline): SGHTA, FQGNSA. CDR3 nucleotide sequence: TGTGCCAGCAGCTTAGGCCCAGGGTCCTACGAGCAGTACTTC. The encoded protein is CASSLGPGSYEQYF.

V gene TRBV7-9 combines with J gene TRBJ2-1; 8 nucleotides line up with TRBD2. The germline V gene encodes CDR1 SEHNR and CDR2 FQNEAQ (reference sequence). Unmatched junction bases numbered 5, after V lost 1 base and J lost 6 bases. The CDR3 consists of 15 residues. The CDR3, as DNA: TGTGCCAGCAGCTTAGTGGTTAGCGGGGCCAATGAGCAGTTCTTC. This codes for CASSLVVSGANEQFF.

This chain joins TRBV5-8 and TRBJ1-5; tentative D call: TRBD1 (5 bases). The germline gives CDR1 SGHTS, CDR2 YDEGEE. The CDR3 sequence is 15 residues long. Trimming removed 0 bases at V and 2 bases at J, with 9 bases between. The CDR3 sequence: CASSLDSQGNQPQHF. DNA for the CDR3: TGTGCCAGCAGCTTGGACTCACAGGGCAATCAGCCCCAGCATTTT.